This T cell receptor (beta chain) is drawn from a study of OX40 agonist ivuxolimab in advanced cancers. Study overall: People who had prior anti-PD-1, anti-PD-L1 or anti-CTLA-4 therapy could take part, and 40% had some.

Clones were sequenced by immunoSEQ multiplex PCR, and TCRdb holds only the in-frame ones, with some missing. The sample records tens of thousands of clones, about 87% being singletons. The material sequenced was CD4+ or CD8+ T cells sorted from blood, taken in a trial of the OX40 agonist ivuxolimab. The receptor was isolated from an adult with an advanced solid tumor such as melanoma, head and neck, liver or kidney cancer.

CDR3 bases: TGTGCCAGCAGCCGCGGTATAGGGACTTCCTACGAGCAGTACTTC. Its translation is CASSRGIGTSYEQYF. The chain uses TRBV11-2 and TRBJ2-7; a weak D match, TRBD2 (6 bases). V lost 5 bases to trimming and J lost 1 base, with 15 bases between them. The CDR3 loop spans 15 amino acids. In germline, CDR1 is SGHAT, CDR2 FQNNGV.